The 30 T cell receptor beta chains reported below all come from one sample, sequenced in a study of blood T cell repertoires in COVID-19. Data came from immunoSEQ multiplex PCR; TCRdb stores just in-frame clones and leaves some out. The sample yields about 38,000 clones, about 90% seen once. The sample consisted of peripheral blood. Receptors were obtained from a man aged 60-69 years with active or convalescent COVID-19.

Only one count was recorded for this clone. The rearrangement links TRBV19 to TRBJ2-1; no firm D call. The germline gives CDR1 LNHDA, CDR2 SQIVND (reference sequence). The CDR3 runs to 16 residues. V gave up 0 bases and J gave up 0 bases, with 9 bases separating them. This CDR3 is CASSIDEASSYNEQFF. As DNA, the CDR3 is TGTGCCAGTAGTATAGATGAAGCGTCCTCCTACAATGAGCAGTTCTTC. Full variable domain (rest looked up from reference TRBV19 and TRBJ2-1): DGGITQSPKYLFRKEGQNVTLSCEQNLNHDAMYWYRQDPGQGLRLIYYSQIVNDFQKGDIAEGYSVSREKKESFPLTVTSAQKNPTAFYLCASSIDEASSYNEQFFGPGTRLTVL.

The CDR3, as DNA: TGCGCCAGCAGCCAAGAAGCAGGGTTTAATAACTATGGCTACACCTTC. Translated, it gives CASSQEAGFNNYGYTF. The chain links TRBV4-3 to TRBJ1-2; possible D gene TRBD1, 5 bases. V was shortened by 0 bases and J by 1 base, with 12 bases between the two germline ends. Germline lookup yields CDR1 LGHNA and CDR2 YSLEER. The CDR3 sequence is 16 residues long.

V usage is TRBV29-1 and J usage is TRBJ2-2, with no clear D. The germline gives CDR1 SQVTM, CDR2 ANQGSEA. This CDR3 comprises 13 residues. V was pared by 4 bases and J by 5 bases, with 11 bases between. CDR3 protein: CSVGGEVTGELFF. CDR3 nucleotides: TGCAGCGTTGGTGGAGAAGTAACCGGGGAGCTGTTTTTT.

CDR3 in amino acids: CASSPLGQAIYEQYF. The CDR3 region has the DNA TGTGCCAGCAGTCCCCTGGGACAGGCAATCTACGAGCAGTACTTC. The chain couples TRBV27 to TRBJ2-7; 8 bases map to TRBD1. This CDR3 region has 15 residues. The V segment lost 5 bases and the J segment 3 bases; nucleotides outside the gene matches: 9. Germline V gene data show CDR1 as MNHEY and CDR2 as SMNVEV (reference sequence).

Worth noting for this clone: One junction end does not reproduce the germline sequence, and a read error may be involved. The V gene is TRBV2, the J gene TRBJ1-2; TRBD1 agrees at 8 bases. Germline V gives CDR1 SNHLY, CDR2 FYNNEI. The CDR3 has 12 amino acids. The CDR3 sequence: CASSEDRGGYTF. The DNA for the CDR3 is TGTGCCAGCAGCGAAGACAGGGGCGGCTACACCTTC.

V is TRBV2 and J is TRBJ2-3, with D tentatively TRBD1 (6 bases). The CDR3 covers 15 residues. The V and J ends lost 5 bases and 5 bases respectively, with 17 bases between them. From germline, CDR1 is SNHLY and CDR2 FYNNEI. CDR3 in DNA: TGTGCCAGCAGTCTGGGGGCCGCCAGGATAGATACGCAGTATTTT. This translates into CASSLGAARIDTQYF.

J is TRBJ2-1 and V is TRBV7-2, with 13 bases aligning to TRBD2. This CDR3 has 18 residues. The V segment lost 5 bases and the J segment 6 bases; nucleotides outside the gene matches: 13. Per germline, CDR1 SGHTA and CDR2 FQGNSA. For the CDR3, the DNA is TGTGCCAGCAGCAGAAGCGGACTAGCGGGAGTCTCTGTCAATGAGCAGTTCTTC. Translating it yields CASSRSGLAGVSVNEQFF. The full variable domain, its missing parts supplied by reference TRBV7-2 and TRBJ2-1, is GAGVSQSPSNKVTEKGKDVELRCDPISGHTALYWYRQSLGQGLEFLIYFQGNSAPDKSGLPSDRFSAERTGGSVSTLTIQRTQQEDSAVYLCASSRSGLAGVSVNEQFFGPGTRLTVL.

The chain has TRBV20-1 and TRBJ2-3; D is possibly TRBD1 (6 bases). Trimming removed 4 bases at V and 0 bases at J, with 20 bases between. This CDR3 is 17 amino acids long. Germline lookup yields CDR1 DFQATT and CDR2 SNEGSKA (reference sequence). The CDR3 sequence: CSATDHKTGSSTDTQYF. The CDR3 region has the DNA TGCAGTGCTACTGACCACAAGACAGGATCTAGCACAGATACGCAGTATTTT.

V is TRBV21-1 and J is TRBJ2-1; no DNA check was done on the table's D call, TRBD2. TRBV21-1 is flagged as a pseudogene. This CDR3 spans 16 amino acids. The CDR3 DNA is TGTGCCAGCAGCAAAACCCTAGCGGTTGGCTACAATGAGCAGTTCTTC. This translates into CASSKTLAVGYNEQFF.

The chain recombines TRBV6-5 with TRBJ2-3; D not certain. The CDR3 runs to 15 residues. V dropped 5 bases and J dropped 0 bases, with 12 bases sitting between them. Germline assignment: CDR1 MNHEY and CDR2 SVGAGI. CDR3 DNA: TGTGCCAGCAGTAACAGTTTACCTAGCACAGATACGCAGTATTTT. This translates into CASSNSLPSTDTQYF.

The chain recombines TRBV28 with TRBJ1-4; 7 positions agree with TRBD1. The CDR3 runs 19 residues. V was pared by 3 bases and J by 10 bases, with 23 bases of the junction left unmatched. Germline lookup yields CDR1 MDHEN and CDR2 SYDVKM. Written as DNA, the CDR3 is TGTGCCAGCAGTTTTTTTGGTGGTATTCCCCCGGGACAGACGGGAAAACTGTTTTTT. This codes for CASSFFGGIPPGQTGKLFF.

The chain joins TRBV9 to TRBJ2-7, with TRBD2 matching 7 bases. This CDR3 is built from 15 residues. J gave up 4 bases and V 3 bases, and 10 bases lay outside the gene matches. Germline V CDR1 and CDR2: SGDLS, YYNGEE. The CDR3 protein is CASSAGGSVGYEQYF. The CDR3 region has the DNA TGTGCCAGCAGCGCCGGGGGGAGCGTTGGGTACGAGCAGTACTTC.

This chain links TRBV6-6 with TRBJ2-7; 8 bases fit TRBD2. The CDR3 is made up of 17 amino acids. V lost 5 bases to trimming and J lost 2 bases; unmatched junction nucleotides: 14. Germline CDR1 is MNHNY and CDR2 is SVGAGI (reference sequence). In DNA form, the CDR3 reads TGTGCCAGCAGTCGCCGAGGGGGTAGCGGGGCAACCTACGAGCAGTACTTC. Translating it yields CASSRRGGSGATYEQYF.

The gene calls are TRBV13 and TRBJ1-1, with D maybe TRBD1 (6 bases). V was pared by 4 bases and J by 4 bases, with 13 bases between. Looked up from germline, CDR1 is PRHDT and CDR2 is FYEKMQ (reference sequence). The CDR3 has 14 residues. CDR3 amino acids: CASSYQGRGTEAFF. CDR3 nucleotide sequence: TGTGCCAGCAGCTACCAGGGCAGGGGCACTGAAGCTTTCTTT.

This clone was recorded a few times. The CDR3 bases are TGTGCCAGCAGCACCCGGACAGGGGCCGGTGAAAAACTGTTTTTT. Protein sequence: CASSTRTGAGEKLFF. The V gene is TRBV5-8, the J gene TRBJ1-4, with 9 bases aligning to TRBD1. Looked up from germline, CDR1 is SGHTS and CDR2 is YDEGEE. V shed 4 bases and J 7 bases; nucleotides not matched to a gene: 8. The CDR3 has 15 residues.

The chain carries TRBV11-3 and TRBJ2-3; 10 bases line up with TRBD1. CDR3 size: 16 residues. Germline V gives CDR1 SGHNT, CDR2 YENEEA. V dropped 4 bases and J dropped 4; count of bases not matched to a gene: 8. The CDR3 loop is CASSYGTGVFSDTQYF. In nucleotides, the CDR3 is TGTGCCAGCAGCTATGGGACAGGGGTTTTTTCAGATACGCAGTATTTT.

V is TRBV11-3 and J is TRBJ2-5, with 8 bases aligning to TRBD2. Germline CDR1 and CDR2: SGHNT and YENEEA. The length of the CDR3 is 15 residues. The V segment lost 4 bases and the J segment 0 bases; nucleotides outside the gene matches: 4. DNA of the CDR3: TGTGCCAGCAGCTCCCTAGCGGGCTACCAAGAGACCCAGTACTTC. The encoded protein is CASSSLAGYQETQYF.

This chain joins TRBV2 and TRBJ2-2; 9 nucleotides line up with TRBD1. The ends lost 6 bases at V and 0 bases at J; junction bases unmatched: 2. The CDR3 covers 15 residues. Germline-derived CDR1 and CDR2 are SNHLY and FYNNEI. The CDR3 bases are TGTGCCAGCAGAGACAGGGGGGCGAACACCGGGGAGCTGTTTTTT. Its protein product is CASRDRGANTGELFF.

The chain has TRBV7-9 and TRBJ2-2; 8 bases are a match to TRBD2. The CDR3 sequence is 16 residues long. V trimming: 4 bases; J trimming: 3 bases; junction bases outside the gene matches: 7. Germline V lookup: CDR1 SEHNR, CDR2 FQNEAQ (reference sequence). The CDR3: CASSSPAGEDTGELFF. DNA of the CDR3: TGTGCCAGCAGCTCGCCAGCGGGAGAGGACACCGGGGAGCTGTTTTTT.

The CDR3 spells CASSGGGSSLYEQYF. CDR3 nucleotide sequence: TGTGCCAGCAGCGGGGGAGGAAGCTCCCTCTACGAGCAGTACTTC. This chain links TRBV9 with TRBJ2-7; TRBD2 might be the D (6 bases). Germline lookup yields CDR1 SGDLS and CDR2 YYNGEE. Deletions cut 3 bases from V and 3 bases from J, with 16 bases between. The CDR3 sequence is 15 residues long.

This chain's CDR3 is CASSYDRVGYEQYF. CDR3 DNA sequence: TGTGCCAGCAGTTACGACAGGGTGGGCTACGAGCAGTACTTC. The V call is TRBV6-6, the J call TRBJ2-7, with TRBD1 matching 7 bases. V dropped 2 bases and J dropped 3; count of bases not matched to a gene: 4. Germline CDR1 and CDR2: MNHNY and SVGAGI (reference sequence). The CDR3 contains 14 residues.

The chain has TRBV28 and TRBJ2-1, with 9 bases matching TRBD2. Germline V CDR1 and CDR2: MDHEN, SYDVKM. This CDR3 comprises 15 residues. J was trimmed by 10 bases and V by 2 bases; bases with no gene match: 9. The CDR3 reads CASSLSSGSFKEQFF. For the CDR3, the DNA is TGTGCCAGCAGTTTAAGTAGCGGGAGTTTCAAGGAGCAGTTCTTC.

The gene calls are TRBV6-1 and TRBJ2-7; TRBD2 might be the D (6 bases). Trimming took 4 bases from V and 2 from J, leaving 21 bases between them. The CDR3 spans 17 residues. Germline lookup yields CDR1 MNHNS and CDR2 SASEGT. CDR3 amino acids: CASSGPRRVGGTYEQYF. In nucleotides, the CDR3 is TGTGCCAGCAGTGGCCCACGGAGGGTTGGCGGGACCTACGAGCAGTACTTC.

The chain uses TRBV18 and TRBJ1-2; unclear D gene. CDR3 size: 13 residues. Trimming stripped 4 bases from V and 8 bases from J, with 14 bases between. From germline, CDR1 is KGHSH and CDR2 LQKENI. CDR3: CASSQDTLGGYTF. As DNA, the CDR3 is TGTGCCAGCTCACAAGACACGCTGGGCGGCTACACCTTC.

This clone occurred a few times. CDR3 sequence: CASSSPTGINSNQPQHF. CDR3 DNA sequence: TGTGCCAGTAGTTCCCCGACAGGGATCAATAGCAATCAGCCCCAGCATTTT. This chain connects TRBV19 to TRBJ1-5; TRBD1 matches at 7 bases. The CDR3 spans 17 residues. J lost 0 bases, V lost 5 bases, and 10 bases had no gene match. Germline V CDR1 and CDR2: LNHDA, SQIVND (reference sequence).

This rearrangement joins TRBV19 to TRBJ2-3, with D maybe TRBD1 (5 bases). CDR3 length: 15 amino acids. With 2 bases removed from V and 0 bases from J, the gap between germline ends came to 9 bases. The germline V gene encodes CDR1 LNHDA and CDR2 SQIVND (reference sequence). CDR3 loop: CASSISWGSTDTQYF. In nucleotides, the CDR3 is TGTGCCAGTAGTATATCTTGGGGCAGCACAGATACGCAGTATTTT.

The chain employs TRBV10-3 and TRBJ1-1; tentative D call: TRBD1 (6 bases). The CDR3 runs to 14 residues. V lost 5 bases to trimming and J lost 0 bases, with 10 bases between them. Germline values: CDR1 ENHRY, CDR2 SYGVKD. CDR3 loop: CAISSQGLNTEAFF. CDR3 sequence (DNA): TGTGCCATCAGTTCACAGGGCCTGAACACTGAAGCTTTCTTT.

This chain joins TRBV6-6 and TRBJ2-3; 10 bases map to TRBD2. V lost 6 bases and J lost 4; bases outside the gene matches: 10. CDR1 is MNHNY and CDR2 is SVGAGI in the germline V gene (reference sequence). The CDR3 runs 16 residues. The CDR3 region has the DNA TGTGCCAGCAGACCCTTTAGCGGGAGGTGGGCAGATACGCAGTATTTT. This encodes CASRPFSGRWADTQYF.

The rearrangement joins TRBV29-1 to TRBJ2-1, with 12 nucleotides matching TRBD2. After removal of 2 bases from V and 8 bases from J, the junction contained 7 bases not matched to a gene. Looked up from germline, CDR1 is SQVTM and CDR2 is ANQGSEA. The CDR3 has 15 amino acids. The DNA of the CDR3 is TGCAGCGTTGAACCCCGGACTAGCGGGGTCGATGAGCAGTTCTTC. It translates to CSVEPRTSGVDEQFF.

This clone was picked up one time. The chain joins TRBV27 to TRBJ2-1; 14 positions match TRBD2. This CDR3 region has 19 residues. The junction had 12 bases not matched to a gene; V was cut back by 4 bases and J by 4 bases. CDR1 and CDR2 from the germline V gene are MNHEY and SMNVEV (reference sequence). CDR3 residues: CASSSQDRGTSGGYNEQFF. The CDR3 nucleotides read TGTGCCAGCAGTTCCCAGGACAGGGGGACTAGCGGGGGTTACAATGAGCAGTTCTTC.